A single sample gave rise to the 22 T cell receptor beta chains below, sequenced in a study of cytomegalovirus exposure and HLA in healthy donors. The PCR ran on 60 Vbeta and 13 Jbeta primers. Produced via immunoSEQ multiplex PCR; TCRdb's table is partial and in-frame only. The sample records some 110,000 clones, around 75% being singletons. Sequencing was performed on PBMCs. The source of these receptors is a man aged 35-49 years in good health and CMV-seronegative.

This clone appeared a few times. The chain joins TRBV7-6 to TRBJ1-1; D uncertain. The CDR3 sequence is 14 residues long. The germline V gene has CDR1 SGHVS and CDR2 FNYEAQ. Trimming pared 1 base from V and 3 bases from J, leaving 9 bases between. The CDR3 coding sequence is TGTGCCAGCAGCTTAGGCCAGGTCTACACTGAAGCTTTCTTT. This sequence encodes CASSLGQVYTEAFF.

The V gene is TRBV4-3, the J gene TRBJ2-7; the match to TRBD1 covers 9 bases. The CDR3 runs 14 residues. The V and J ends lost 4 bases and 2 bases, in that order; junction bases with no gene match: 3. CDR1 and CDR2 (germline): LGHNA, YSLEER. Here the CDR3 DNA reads TGCGCCAGCAGCCCGAGACAGGGGGCCTACGAGCAGTACTTC. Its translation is CASSPRQGAYEQYF.

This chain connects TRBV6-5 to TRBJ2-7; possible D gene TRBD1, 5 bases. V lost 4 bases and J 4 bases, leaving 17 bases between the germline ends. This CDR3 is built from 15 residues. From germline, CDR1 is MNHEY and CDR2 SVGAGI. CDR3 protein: CASSSGRAGLYEQYF. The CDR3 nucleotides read TGTGCCAGCAGTTCCGGTCGAGCAGGGTTATACGAGCAGTACTTC.

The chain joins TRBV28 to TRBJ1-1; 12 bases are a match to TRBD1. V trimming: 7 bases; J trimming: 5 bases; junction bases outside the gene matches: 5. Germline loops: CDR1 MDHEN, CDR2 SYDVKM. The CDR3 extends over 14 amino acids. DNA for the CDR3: TGTGCCAGCATAGGGACAGGGGGCCAGACTGAAGCTTTCTTT. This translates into CASIGTGGQTEAFF.

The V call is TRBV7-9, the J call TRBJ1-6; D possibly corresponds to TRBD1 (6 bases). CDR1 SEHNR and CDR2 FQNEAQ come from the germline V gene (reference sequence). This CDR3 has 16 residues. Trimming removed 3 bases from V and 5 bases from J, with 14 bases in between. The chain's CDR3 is CASSFDRFGDNSPLHF. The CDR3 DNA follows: TGTGCCAGCAGCTTCGACAGGTTTGGGGATAATTCACCCCTCCACTTT. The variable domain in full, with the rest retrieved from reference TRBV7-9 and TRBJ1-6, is DTGVSQNPRHKITKRGQNVTFRCDPISEHNRLYWYRQTLGQGPEFLTYFQNEAQLEKSRLLSDRFSAERPKGSFSTLEIQRTEQGDSAMYLCASSFDRFGDNSPLHFGNGTRLTVT.

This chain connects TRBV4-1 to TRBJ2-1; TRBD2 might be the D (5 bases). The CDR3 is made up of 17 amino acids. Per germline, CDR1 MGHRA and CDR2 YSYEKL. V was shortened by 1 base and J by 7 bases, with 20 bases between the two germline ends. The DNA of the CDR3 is TGCGCCAGCAGCCAAGGAGGGAAGATAGCCCCCCAGAATGAGCAGTTCTTC. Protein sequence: CASSQGGKIAPQNEQFF.

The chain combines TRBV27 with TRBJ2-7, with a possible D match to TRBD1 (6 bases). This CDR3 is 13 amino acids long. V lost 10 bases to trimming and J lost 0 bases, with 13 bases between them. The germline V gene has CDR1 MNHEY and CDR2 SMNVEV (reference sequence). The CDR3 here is CATRDTLSYEQYF. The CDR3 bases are TGTGCCACCCGGGACACTCTCTCCTACGAGCAGTACTTC.

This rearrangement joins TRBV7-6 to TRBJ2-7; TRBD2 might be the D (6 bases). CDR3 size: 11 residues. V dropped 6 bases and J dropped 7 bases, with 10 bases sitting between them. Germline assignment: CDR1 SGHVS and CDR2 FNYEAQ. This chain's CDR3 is CASSHAGEQYF. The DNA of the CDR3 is TGTGCCAGCAGTCACGCGGGAGAGCAGTACTTC.

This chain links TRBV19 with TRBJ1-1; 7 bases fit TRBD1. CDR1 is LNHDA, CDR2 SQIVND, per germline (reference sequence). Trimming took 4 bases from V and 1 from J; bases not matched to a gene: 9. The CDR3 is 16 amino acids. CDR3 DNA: TGTGCCAGTAGTACATCACAGGGGTGGGGGAACACTGAAGCTTTCTTT. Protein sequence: CASSTSQGWGNTEAFF.

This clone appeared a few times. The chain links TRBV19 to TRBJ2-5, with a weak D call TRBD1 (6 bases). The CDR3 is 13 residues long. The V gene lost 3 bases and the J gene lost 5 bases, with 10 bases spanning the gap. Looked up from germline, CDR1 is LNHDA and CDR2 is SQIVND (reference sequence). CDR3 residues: CASSIMGAETQYF. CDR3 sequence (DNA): TGTGCCAGTAGTATTATGGGGGCTGAGACCCAGTACTTC.

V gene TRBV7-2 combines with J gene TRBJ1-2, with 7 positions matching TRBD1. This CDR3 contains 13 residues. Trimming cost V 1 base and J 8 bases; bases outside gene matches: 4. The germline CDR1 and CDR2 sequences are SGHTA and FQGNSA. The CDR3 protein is CASSLGDRIGYTF. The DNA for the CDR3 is TGTGCCAGCAGCTTAGGGGACAGAATCGGCTACACCTTC.

The CDR3 protein is CASSYDSPKYEQYF. The CDR3 DNA is TGTGCCAGCAGTTACGATAGCCCCAAGTACGAGCAGTACTTC. The V call is TRBV6-5, the J call TRBJ2-7; D call uncertain. From germline, CDR1 is MNHEY and CDR2 SVGAGI. The CDR3 is made up of 14 amino acids. V was pared by 2 bases and J by 4 bases, with 12 bases between.

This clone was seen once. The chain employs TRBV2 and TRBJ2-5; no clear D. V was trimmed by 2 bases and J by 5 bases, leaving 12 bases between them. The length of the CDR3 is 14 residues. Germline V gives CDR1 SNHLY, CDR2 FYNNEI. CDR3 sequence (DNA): TGTGCCAGCAGTGAACAGAACGTCAAGGAGACCCAGTACTTC. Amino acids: CASSEQNVKETQYF.

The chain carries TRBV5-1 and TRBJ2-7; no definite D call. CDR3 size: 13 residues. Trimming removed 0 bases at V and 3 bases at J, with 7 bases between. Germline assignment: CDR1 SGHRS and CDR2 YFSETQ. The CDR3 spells CASSLDILYEQYF. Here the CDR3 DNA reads TGCGCCAGCAGCTTGGACATCCTCTACGAGCAGTACTTC.

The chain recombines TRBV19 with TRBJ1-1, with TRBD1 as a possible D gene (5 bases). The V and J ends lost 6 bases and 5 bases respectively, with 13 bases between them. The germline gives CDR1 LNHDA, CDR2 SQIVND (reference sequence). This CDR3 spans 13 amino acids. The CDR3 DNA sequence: TGTGCCAGTAGCGCGGACATCAGGACTGAAGCTTTCTTT. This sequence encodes CASSADIRTEAFF.

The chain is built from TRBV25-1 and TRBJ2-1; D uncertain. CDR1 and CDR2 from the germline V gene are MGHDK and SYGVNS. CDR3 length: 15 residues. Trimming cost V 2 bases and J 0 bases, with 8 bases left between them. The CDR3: CASSEVRISYNEQFF. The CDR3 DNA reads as TGTGCCAGCAGTGAAGTGCGTATCTCCTACAATGAGCAGTTCTTC.

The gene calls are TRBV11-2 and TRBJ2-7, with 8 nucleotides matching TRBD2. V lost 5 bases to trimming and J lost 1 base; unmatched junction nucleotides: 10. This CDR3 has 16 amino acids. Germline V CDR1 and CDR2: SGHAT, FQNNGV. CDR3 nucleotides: TGTGCCAGCAGCGAAGAGGTCGGGAGGGCTTCCTACGAGCAGTACTTC. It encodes CASSEEVGRASYEQYF.

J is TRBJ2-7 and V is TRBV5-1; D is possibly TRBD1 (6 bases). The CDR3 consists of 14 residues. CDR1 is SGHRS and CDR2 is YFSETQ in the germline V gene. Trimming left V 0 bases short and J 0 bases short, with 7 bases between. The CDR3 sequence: CASSLGQASYEQYF. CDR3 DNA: TGCGCCAGCAGCTTGGGACAGGCCTCCTACGAGCAGTACTTC.

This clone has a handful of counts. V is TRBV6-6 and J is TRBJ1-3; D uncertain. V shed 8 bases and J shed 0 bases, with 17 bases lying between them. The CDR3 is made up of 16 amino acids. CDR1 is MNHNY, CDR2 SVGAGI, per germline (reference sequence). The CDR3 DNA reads TGTGCCAGCTGCCCCTCTTTGGAGGACTCTGGAAACACCATATATTTT. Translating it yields CASCPSLEDSGNTIYF.

The CDR3 bases are TGTGCCAGCAGCTCCCAGGGACTAGCGGGATTCACAGATACGCAGTATTTT. This sequence encodes CASSSQGLAGFTDTQYF. The J gene is TRBJ2-3, the V gene TRBV7-9, with TRBD2 identical over 13 bases. The CDR3 consists of 17 residues. Germline V gene data show CDR1 as SEHNR and CDR2 as FQNEAQ (reference sequence). V was clipped by 4 bases and J by 2 bases; unmatched bases: 6.

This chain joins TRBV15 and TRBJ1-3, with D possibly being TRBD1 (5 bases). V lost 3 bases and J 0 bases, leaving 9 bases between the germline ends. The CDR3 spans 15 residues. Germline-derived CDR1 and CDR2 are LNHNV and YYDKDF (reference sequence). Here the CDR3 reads CATSSFDSSGNTIYF. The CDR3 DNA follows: TGTGCCACCAGCAGTTTCGACAGCTCTGGAAACACCATATATTTT. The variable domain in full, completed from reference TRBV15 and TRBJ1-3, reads DAMVIQNPRYQVTQFGKPVTLSCSQTLNHNVMYWYQQKSSQAPKLLFHYYDKDFNNEADTPDNFQSRRPNTSFCFLDIRSPGLGDTAMYLCATSSFDSSGNTIYFGEGSWLTVV.

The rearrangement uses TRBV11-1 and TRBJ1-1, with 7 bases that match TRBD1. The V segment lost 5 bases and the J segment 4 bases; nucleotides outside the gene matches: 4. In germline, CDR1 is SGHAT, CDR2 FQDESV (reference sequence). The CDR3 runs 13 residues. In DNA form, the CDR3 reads TGTGCCAGCAGCCCCCAGGGGGGCACTGAAGCTTTCTTT. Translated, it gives CASSPQGGTEAFF.